The sequence of this TCR beta chain was determined in a study of blood T cells in healthy people across ages. General observations from the study: The authors considered diversity estimates from one million T cells to be underestimates.

It was with a sample-barcoded 5' primer and a J-beta primer mix that a second PCR of roughly 7 to 11 cycles was run. A single record per CDR3 protein comes from TCRdb applying MiXCR to the 5' RACE reads. This sample carries about 680,000 distinct CDR3 sequences, around 48% of them seen once, and the ten largest clones take roughly 31%. CDR1 SGHTA and CDR2 FQGNSA come from the germline V gene. V was clipped by 6 bases and J by 1 base; unmatched bases: 5. CDR3 size: 15 residues. Note on this clonotype: Its antigen remains unidentified.

The gene calls are TRBV7-2 and TRBJ1-4; 7 bases map to TRBD1. Material: blood. The TCR originated in a woman aged 55 to 70 in good health. CDR3 nucleotides: TGTGCCAGCAGGGGAGGGGACAGAACTAATGAAAAACTGTTTTTT. Encoded protein: CASRGGDRTNEKLFF.